These 17 T cell receptor beta chains were sequenced from one sample in a study of T cells after yellow fever vaccination. TCRdb independently ran MiXCR on the 5' RACE reads; one entry per CDR3 protein. The table lists about 350,000 distinct CDR3 sequences, roughly 8.6% of them singletons. The sample was PBMCs, taken about 41 days after the first yellow fever vaccination. The source is a young man who received the YFV17D yellow fever vaccine.

V gene TRBV10-3 combines with J gene TRBJ1-1; D possibly corresponds to TRBD1 (5 bases). Germline V gene data show CDR1 as ENHRY and CDR2 as SYGVKD. Trimming pared 0 bases from V and 3 bases from J, leaving 11 bases between. CDR3 length equals 15 residues. The CDR3 loop is CAISESGPPYTEAFF. The CDR3 region has the DNA TGTGCCATCAGTGAGTCGGGACCCCCGTACACTGAAGCTTTCTTT.

The chain links TRBV28 to TRBJ1-2; no clear D. From germline, CDR1 is MDHEN and CDR2 SYDVKM. Trimming took off 2 bases at V and 3 bases at J, with 19 bases between the two ends. The CDR3 runs 17 residues. CDR3 sequence: CASSLIIPRRAHYGYTF. The CDR3 DNA is TGTGCCAGCAGTTTAATCATTCCCCGGCGGGCCCACTATGGCTACACCTTC.

This clonotype appeared a few times. V is TRBV5-1 and J is TRBJ2-1; TRBD2 matches at 7 bases. The CDR3 loop spans 14 amino acids. Looked up from germline, CDR1 is SGHRS and CDR2 is YFSETQ. The trim removed 1 base at V and 5 bases at J, leaving 3 bases unmatched. The CDR3 is CASSLNGGNNEQFF. CDR3 sequence (DNA): TGCGCCAGCAGCTTGAACGGGGGGAACAATGAGCAGTTCTTC. Filled out from reference TRBV5-1 and TRBJ2-1, the complete variable domain reads KAGVTQTPRYLIKTRGQQVTLSCSPISGHRSVSWYQQTPGQGLQFLFEYFSETQRNKGNFPGRFSGRQFSNSRSEMNVSTLELGDSALYLCASSLNGGNNEQFFGPGTRLTVL.

V and J are TRBV12-3 or TRBV12-4 and TRBJ2-7; weak D call: TRBD2 (5 bases). Trimming stripped 9 bases from V and 5 bases from J, with 11 bases between. The CDR3 is made up of 11 amino acids. The CDR3 DNA follows: TGTGCCAGAGGGCTGAGGGACGAGCAGTACGTC. Residues: CARGLRDEQYV.

This clonotype was found a few times. The chain combines TRBV5-5 with TRBJ2-3, with D tentatively TRBD2 (6 bases). With 0 bases removed from V and 3 bases from J, the gap between germline ends came to 17 bases. The CDR3 runs to 17 residues. Germline-derived CDR1 and CDR2 are SGHKS and YYEKEE (reference sequence). The DNA of the CDR3 is TGTGCCAGCAGCTTGGTAAACTTCGGGGGAGGTACAGATACGCAGTATTTT. Amino acid sequence: CASSLVNFGGGTDTQYF.

The chain recombines TRBV9 with TRBJ2-1, with TRBD1 identical over 8 bases. The length of the CDR3 is 15 residues. V lost 4 bases to trimming and J lost 2 bases; unmatched junction nucleotides: 5. CDR1 and CDR2 from the germline V gene are SGDLS and YYNGEE. The CDR3 reads CASSNPGQAYNEQFF. The CDR3 DNA is TGTGCCAGCAGCAACCCGGGACAGGCCTACAATGAGCAGTTCTTC. Combining the CDR3 with reference TRBV9 and TRBJ2-1 gives the whole variable domain DSGVTQTPKHLITATGQRVTLRCSPRSGDLSVYWYQQSLDQGLQFLIQYYNGEERAKGNILERFSAQQFPDLHSELNLSSLELGDSALYFCASSNPGQAYNEQFFGPGTRLTVL.

The chain has TRBV28 and TRBJ1-5; a weak D match, TRBD1 (5 bases). CDR3 length: 13 residues. Per the germline V gene, CDR1 is MDHEN and CDR2 is SYDVKM. Deletions cut 11 bases from V and 2 bases from J, with 13 bases between. CDR3 sequence (DNA): TGTGCCTGCACCGGGACCCGCAATCAGCCCCAGCATTTT. It translates to CACTGTRNQPQHF.

This clonotype was observed a handful of times. The chain employs TRBV7-9 and TRBJ2-7; D is unresolved. This CDR3 has 13 residues. V shed 5 bases and J shed 2 bases, with 10 bases lying between them. Germline-derived CDR1 and CDR2 are SEHNR and FQNEAQ (reference sequence). The CDR3 DNA sequence: TGTGCCAGCAGCAGAGGACGTACCTACGAGCAGTACTTC. Translated: CASSRGRTYEQYF.

The chain links TRBV5-4 to TRBJ2-7; possible D gene TRBD1, 6 bases. Germline CDR1 and CDR2: SGHNT and YYREEE (reference sequence). The V end lost 4 bases, the J end lost 1 base, and 15 bases lay between the germline ends. The CDR3 is 15 residues long. CDR3 protein: CASSRRTVQSYEQYF. As DNA, the CDR3 is TGTGCCAGCAGCCGTCGGACAGTTCAGTCCTACGAGCAGTACTTC. Full variable domain (rest looked up from reference TRBV5-4 and TRBJ2-7): ETGVTQSPTHLIKTRGQQVTLRCSSQSGHNTVSWYQQALGQGPQFIFQYYREEENGRGNFPPRFSGLQFPNYSSELNVNALELDDSALYLCASSRRTVQSYEQYFGPGTRLTVT.

This clonotype was counted a few times. The gene calls are TRBV9 and TRBJ1-3; TRBD1 is a possible D gene (5 bases). Germline V gives CDR1 SGDLS, CDR2 YYNGEE. Trimming left V 0 bases short and J 1 base short, with 8 bases between. The length of the CDR3 is 15 residues. The CDR3 reads CASSVGRGSGNTIYF. Here the CDR3 DNA reads TGTGCCAGCAGCGTAGGTCGGGGGTCTGGAAACACCATATATTTT.

This chain connects TRBV7-2 to TRBJ1-2; tentative D call: TRBD1 (5 bases). The germline V gene has CDR1 SGHTA and CDR2 FQGNSA. The CDR3 extends over 13 amino acids. Trimming took 1 base from V and 8 from J, leaving 11 bases between them. Here the CDR3 reads CASSLGRDGGYTF. For the CDR3, the DNA is TGTGCCAGCAGCTTAGGCAGGGACGGCGGCTACACCTTC.

This clonotype has only a few counts. The rearrangement links TRBV29-1 to TRBJ1-5; no reliable D call. This CDR3 spans 14 amino acids. Germline assignment: CDR1 SQVTM and CDR2 ANQGSEA. V was shortened by 5 bases and J by 3 bases, with 14 bases between the two germline ends. The CDR3 sequence is CSVILVGANQPQHF. As DNA, the CDR3 is TGCAGCGTTATTTTAGTCGGAGCCAATCAGCCCCAGCATTTT.

This clonotype was counted only a few times. The chain carries TRBV9 and TRBJ1-2; TRBD1 matches at 11 bases. The CDR3 extends over 15 amino acids. The V and J ends lost 2 bases and 4 bases, in that order; junction bases with no gene match: 4. CDR1 is SGDLS, CDR2 YYNGEE, per germline. CDR3 in DNA: TGTGCCAGCAGCGTGGACAGGGGGCGCGGCTATGGCTACACCTTC. Amino acids: CASSVDRGRGYGYTF.

This clonotype has only a few counts. V is TRBV18 and J is TRBJ1-6; 7 nucleotides match TRBD1. The germline V gene has CDR1 KGHSH and CDR2 LQKENI. The CDR3 has 14 residues. With 3 bases clipped from V and 10 bases from J, the junction kept 6 bases outside the gene matches. CDR3 in DNA: TGTGCCAGCTCACCTCAGGGGGAGGTATCACCCCTCCACTTT. Its protein product is CASSPQGEVSPLHF.

The CDR3 nucleotides are TGCAGCGTTCGAAACCTCCTCCCGGGGGCTGAAGCTTTCTTT. It yields the protein CSVRNLLPGAEAFF. The chain uses TRBV29-1 and TRBJ1-1; a weak D match, TRBD1 (5 bases). With 5 bases removed from V and 6 bases from J, the gap between germline ends came to 19 bases. CDR1 SQVTM and CDR2 ANQGSEA come from the germline V gene. The length of the CDR3 is 14 residues.

CDR3 nucleotides: TGTGCCAGTAGTATGGGCCTAGCGGGGGGGAGGTACACAGATACGCAGTATTTT. Encoded protein: CASSMGLAGGRYTDTQYF. This sequence joins TRBV19 and TRBJ2-3, with TRBD2 identical over 12 bases. The CDR3 runs 18 residues. Germline CDR1 LNHDA, CDR2 SQIVND (reference sequence). V trimming: 3 bases; J trimming: 2 bases; junction bases outside the gene matches: 9. Combining the CDR3 with reference TRBV19 and TRBJ2-3 gives the whole variable domain DGGITQSPKYLFRKEGQNVTLSCEQNLNHDAMYWYRQDPGQGLRLIYYSQIVNDFQKGDIAEGYSVSREKKESFPLTVTSAQKNPTAFYLCASSMGLAGGRYTDTQYFGPGTRLTVL.

This clonotype was counted ten times or more. The chain uses TRBV7-9 and TRBJ2-1, with 7 bases fitting TRBD2. Germline values: CDR1 SEHNR, CDR2 FQNEAQ (reference sequence). The length of the CDR3 is 11 residues. With 5 bases clipped from V and 11 bases from J, the junction kept 3 bases outside the gene matches. As DNA, the CDR3 is TGTGCCAGCAGCCTGGGGGGGAAGCAGTTCTTC. This encodes CASSLGGKQFF.